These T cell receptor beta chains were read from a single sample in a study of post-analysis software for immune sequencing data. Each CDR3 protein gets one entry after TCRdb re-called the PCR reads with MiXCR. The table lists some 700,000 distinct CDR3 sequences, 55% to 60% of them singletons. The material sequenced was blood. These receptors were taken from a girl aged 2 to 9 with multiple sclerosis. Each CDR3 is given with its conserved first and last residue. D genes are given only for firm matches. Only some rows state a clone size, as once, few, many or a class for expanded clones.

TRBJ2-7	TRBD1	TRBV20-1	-	CSARTGIEQYF	TGCAGTGCCAGGACAGGGATCGAGCAGTACTTC
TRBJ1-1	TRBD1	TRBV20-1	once	CSAPNRGNTEAFF	TGCAGTGCCCCTAACAGGGGAAACACTGAAGCTTTCTTT
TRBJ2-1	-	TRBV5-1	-	CASSFQAGANGQFF	TGCGCCAGCAGCTTTCAGGCAGGGGCAAATGGGCAGTTCTTC
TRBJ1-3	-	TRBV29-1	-	CSGGSGNTIYF	TGCAGCGGAGGCTCTGGAAACACCATATATTTT
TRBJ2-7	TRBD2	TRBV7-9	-	CASSPGLAVDYEQYF	TGTGCCAGCAGCCCCGGACTAGCGGTTGATTACGAGCAGTACTTC
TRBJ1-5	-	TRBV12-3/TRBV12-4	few	CASSSDGYSNQPQHF	TGTGCCAGCAGTTCAGACGGTTATAGCAATCAGCCCCAGCATTTT
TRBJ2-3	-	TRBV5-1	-	CASSPPSGEDTQYF	TGCGCCAGCAGCCCACCGTCGGGTGAAGATACGCAGTATTTT
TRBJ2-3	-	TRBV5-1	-	CASSFKTSIRTDTQYF	TGCGCCAGCAGCTTCAAGACCAGTATTCGCACAGATACGCAGTATTTT
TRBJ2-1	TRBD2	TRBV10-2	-	CASSGAGVFNEQFF	TGCGCCAGCAGTGGAGCGGGAGTTTTCAATGAGCAGTTCTTC
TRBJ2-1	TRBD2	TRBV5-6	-	CASSSPGGLDEQFF	TGTGCCAGCAGCTCACCCGGGGGGTTGGATGAGCAGTTCTTC
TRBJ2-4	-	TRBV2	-	CASSERFVNGNIQYF	TGTGCCAGCAGCGAACGTTTCGTAAACGGGAACATTCAGTACTTC
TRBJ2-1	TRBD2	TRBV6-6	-	CASSSVGGYHEQFF	TGTGCCAGCAGTTCAGTCGGGGGGTATCATGAGCAGTTCTTC
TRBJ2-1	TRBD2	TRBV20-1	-	CSARELAASYNEQFF	TGCAGTGCTAGGGAACTAGCGGCCTCCTACAATGAGCAGTTCTTC
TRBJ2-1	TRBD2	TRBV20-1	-	CSATSGSPGEQFF	TGCAGTGCTACCAGCGGGAGCCCCGGTGAGCAGTTCTTC
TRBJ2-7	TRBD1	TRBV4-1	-	CASSQDLGQGKRQYF	TGCGCCAGCAGCCAAGATTTGGGACAGGGAAAAAGGCAGTACTTC
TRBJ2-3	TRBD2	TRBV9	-	CASSEGLRTSGGAKGYTQYF	TGTGCCAGCAGCGAGGGCCTCCGGACTAGCGGGGGGGCGAAGGGATATACGCAGTATTTT
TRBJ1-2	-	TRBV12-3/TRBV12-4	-	CASSFTAYGYTF	TGTGCCAGCAGTTTCACAGCTTATGGCTACACCTTC
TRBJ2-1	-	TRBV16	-	CASSQSFTRNEQFF	TGTGCCAGCAGCCAATCTTTTACTCGTAATGAGCAGTTCTTC
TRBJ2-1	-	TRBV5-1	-	CASSPLSTATNEQFF	TGCGCCAGCAGCCCACTCTCCACGGCGACGAATGAGCAGTTCTTC
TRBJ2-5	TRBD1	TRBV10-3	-	CAISAGQGETQYF	TGTGCCATCAGTGCGGGACAGGGGGAGACCCAGTACTTC
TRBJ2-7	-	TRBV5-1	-	CASSLLSGDYEQYF	TGCGCCAGCAGCTTGCTGTCTGGGGACTACGAGCAGTACTTC
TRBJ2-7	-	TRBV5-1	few	CASLDTHYEQYF	TGCGCCAGCTTGGACACACACTACGAGCAGTACTTC
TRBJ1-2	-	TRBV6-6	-	CASSYDGGNYGYTF	TGTGCCAGCAGTTACGACGGGGGAAACTATGGCTACACCTTC
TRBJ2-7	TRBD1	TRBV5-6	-	CASSSEQGIPYEQYF	TGTGCCAGCAGCTCGGAACAGGGGATTCCCTACGAGCAGTACTTC
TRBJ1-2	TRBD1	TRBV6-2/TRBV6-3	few	CASSTRQGGYGYTF	TGTGCCAGCAGTACCCGACAGGGGGGCTATGGCTACACCTTC
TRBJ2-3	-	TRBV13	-	CASSSRQIYTDTQYF	TGTGCCAGCAGCTCTCGACAGATATACACAGATACGCAGTATTTT
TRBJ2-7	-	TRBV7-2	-	CASSPWDSRYEQYF	TGTGCCAGCAGCCCCTGGGACTCCCGCTACGAGCAGTACTTC
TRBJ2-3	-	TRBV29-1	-	CSVAGLRTDTQYF	TGCAGCGTTGCAGGATTACGCACAGATACGCAGTATTTT